This T cell receptor (beta chain) was captured by sequencing in a study of persistence of HIV-infected CD4 T cells. Germline V gene data show CDR1 as MDHEN and CDR2 as SYDVKM. Losses at the gene ends were 5 bases for V and 2 bases for J; bases not matched to a gene: 6. The CDR3 has 15 residues. Cells were stimulated with overlapping HIV-1 Gag 15-mer peptides. Sorting selected CD4+ T cells upregulating both CD40 ligand and CD69. CD8+ T cells were removed from PBMCs prior to stimulation. Sequencing used immunoSEQ version 4 in survey mode. Measured with immunoSEQ multiplex PCR; TCRdb has only the in-frame clones, and not every one. The sample lists tens of thousands of clones, around 74% seen once, with around 1.9% in the top ten. As concerns this clone: Its matching antigen is unknown.

The specimen was CD4+ T cells sorted from PBMCs after approximately 19-hour stimulation, collected from a patient who received antiretroviral therapy. This receptor was identified in an adult man with HIV who was CMV-seropositive. The genes are TRBV28 and TRBJ1-1; 9 bases fit TRBD1. CDR3 in DNA: TGTGCCAGCAGTCTGCGACAGGGGGGAAACACTGAAGCTTTCTTT. Its protein product is CASSLRQGGNTEAFF.